These T cell receptor beta chains were read from a single sample in a study of blood T cell repertoires in COVID-19. Only in-frame clones appear in the TCRdb table, and some are missing; sequencing was by immunoSEQ multiplex PCR. The sample yields under 300,000 clones, approximately 89% seen once. The sample taken for sequencing was PBMCs or T cells enriched from blood (not recorded which). The receptors derive from a woman between 35 and 50 years old who had been exposed to COVID-19. Each CDR3 is given with its conserved first and last residue. A D gene is named only where the DNA matches it firmly. Clone size is given for some rows only: seen once, a few or many times, or a class if the clone is expanded.

J gene,V gene,clone size,D gene,CDR3 protein,CDR3 DNA
TRBJ1-6,TRBV7-6,NA,TRBD1,CASSPEGQGRSPLHF,TGTGCCAGCAGCCCCGAGGGACAGGGACGCTCACCCCTCCACTTT
TRBJ1-5,TRBV19,NA,NA,CASSIRGVPGYSQPQHF,TGTGCCAGTAGTATACGGGGGGTCCCCGGTTATAGTCAGCCCCAGCATTTT
TRBJ2-3,TRBV30,NA,TRBD2,CAWGSGGKTDTQYF,TGTGCCTGGGGTAGCGGGGGGAAGACAGATACGCAGTATTTT
TRBJ1-6,TRBV14,NA,NA,CASSPQNSPLHF,TGTGCCAGCAGCCCACAGAATTCACCCCTCCACTTT
TRBJ2-2,TRBV30,few,TRBD2,CASERGANTGELFF,TGTGCCTCCGAGCGGGGGGCGAACACCGGGGAGCTGTTTTTT
TRBJ2-4,TRBV11-3,NA,NA,CASSVRGALAKNIQYF,TGTGCCAGCAGCGTTAGGGGCGCCCTAGCCAAAAACATTCAGTACTTC
TRBJ2-5,TRBV4-1,NA,TRBD2,CASSQGHGGEETQYF,TGCGCCAGCAGCCAAGGTCACGGGGGGGAAGAGACCCAGTACTTC
TRBJ2-3,TRBV21-1,NA,NA,CASSKLKGGRADTQYF,TGTGCCAGCAGCAAACTGAAGGGAGGGAGAGCTGATACGCAGTATTTT
TRBJ2-1,TRBV6-6,few,TRBD1,CASRPAGQGKDEQFF,TGTGCCAGCAGGCCCGCCGGACAGGGGAAGGATGAGCAGTTCTTC
TRBJ1-6,TRBV25-1,NA,NA,CASSEWGENSPLHF,TGTGCCAGCAGTGAATGGGGCGAGAATTCACCCCTCCACTTT
TRBJ2-2,TRBV5-6,NA,TRBD1,CASSFRRGLGTGELFF,TGTGCCAGCAGCTTTCGCAGGGGGCTAGGTACCGGGGAGCTGTTTTTT